This entry lists 16 T cell receptor beta chains sequenced from one sample in a study of T-cell reconstitution after alpha-beta-depleted transplantation in children. The TCRbeta library was prepared with unique molecular identifiers. In TCRdb, the PCR reads were re-called with MiXCR into one record per CDR3 protein. The sample carries 300,000 to 400,000 distinct CDR3 sequences, around 16% recorded once. Sequences were derived from PBMCs, mostly from graft donor cells, sampled 360 days after TCRalphabeta/CD19-depleted stem cell transplant. The receptors derive from a male patient under 10 years old who had a stem cell transplant for acute lymphoblastic leukemia, so the T cells may come from the graft donor.

At least ten counts were recorded for this clonotype. The CDR3 here is CASSLVQSSTDTQYF. The CDR3 DNA reads as TGCGCCAGCAGCTTGGTTCAGTCTAGCACAGATACGCAGTATTTT. The chain employs TRBV5-1 and TRBJ2-3, with D unresolved. The germline V and J ends were trimmed by 0 bases and 0 bases, with 8 bases remaining between them. Germline V CDR1 and CDR2: SGHRS, YFSETQ. This CDR3 comprises 15 residues.

This clonotype was observed many times. Compared with germline, one end of the junction differs, possibly owing to a read error. The V call is TRBV7-7, the J call TRBJ2-5; TRBD2 might be the D (5 bases). CDR1 and CDR2 (germline): SSHAT, FNYEAQ (reference sequence). CDR3 length equals 13 residues. CDR3 amino acids: CASSLAPYETQYF. The CDR3 DNA reads as TGTGCTAGCAGCTTAGCGCCGTATGAGACCCAGTACTTC.

This clonotype has a handful of counts. This chain links TRBV3-1 with TRBJ2-7; D is ambiguous. This CDR3 is 13 amino acids long. The germline gives CDR1 LGHDT, CDR2 YNNKEL (reference sequence). The germline V and J ends were trimmed by 1 base and 4 bases, with 8 bases remaining between them. The CDR3 protein is CASSQAGRYEQYF. Written as DNA, the CDR3 is TGTGCCAGCAGCCAAGCGGGCAGGTACGAGCAGTACTTC.

In this sample, this clonotype turned up many times. The V gene is TRBV29-1, the J gene TRBJ2-5, with D tentatively TRBD2 (6 bases). Germline-derived CDR1 and CDR2 are SQVTM and ANQGSEA. The length of the CDR3 is 14 residues. Trimming removed 5 bases from V and 2 bases from J, with 15 bases in between. The CDR3 sequence: CSVIGGPEQETQYF. The CDR3 nucleotides read TGCAGCGTTATAGGAGGGCCGGAACAAGAGACCCAGTACTTC.

This clonotype was found a few times. The chain employs TRBV9 and TRBJ1-6; D remains unclear. The CDR3 is 12 residues long. The V and J ends lost 0 bases and 9 bases respectively, with 4 bases between them. Per germline, CDR1 SGDLS and CDR2 YYNGEE. The CDR3 region has the DNA TGTGCCAGCAGCGTAGGCCCTTCACCCCTCCACTTT. Amino acid sequence: CASSVGPSPLHF. Based on the CDR3 plus reference TRBV9 and TRBJ1-6, the full variable domain is DSGVTQTPKHLITATGQRVTLRCSPRSGDLSVYWYQQSLDQGLQFLIQYYNGEERAKGNILERFSAQQFPDLHSELNLSSLELGDSALYFCASSVGPSPLHFGNGTRLTVT.

This rearrangement joins TRBV12-2 to TRBJ1-1. TRBV12-2 is reported as a pseudogene. The CDR3 is 14 amino acids. CDR3 nucleotides: TGTGCAAGTCGCTTCAACAGCTCGAACACTGAAGCTTTCTTT. Amino acids: CASRFNSSNTEAFF.

This clonotype turned up a few times. The V gene is TRBV29-1, the J gene TRBJ2-3, with 8 bases fitting TRBD2. The trim removed 2 bases at V and 0 bases at J, leaving 19 bases unmatched. The CDR3 has 20 amino acids. The germline gives CDR1 SQVTM, CDR2 ANQGSEA. The CDR3 nucleotides are TGCAGCGTTGAATACGGGGGGGCTAGCTCGAGTGCCGCTAGCACAGATACGCAGTATTTT. This codes for CSVEYGGASSSAASTDTQYF.

The rearrangement links TRBV4-3 to TRBJ2-2, with D possibly being TRBD1 (5 bases). The V gene lost 1 base and the J gene lost 3 bases, with 15 bases spanning the gap. Germline CDR1 LGHNA, CDR2 YSLEER. The CDR3 is 17 residues long. The CDR3 nucleotides are TGCGCCAGCAGCCAAGGGTCCCCCAGGGCTCACACCGGGGAGCTGTTTTTT. Its translation is CASSQGSPRAHTGELFF.

The chain couples TRBV25-1 to TRBJ2-7; D uncertain. CDR1 and CDR2 from the germline V gene are MGHDK and SYGVNS. V was cut by 3 bases and J by 2 bases, with 11 bases left in between. The CDR3 contains 14 residues. The CDR3 DNA reads as TGTGCCAGCAGTGAGGGCGGCGTCACCTACGAGCAGTACTTC. Its translation: CASSEGGVTYEQYF.

This clonotype was counted between two and nine times. This chain uses TRBV4-2 with TRBJ2-3; 7 nucleotides agree with TRBD2. The CDR3 runs 18 residues. With 4 bases clipped from V and 1 base from J, the junction kept 14 bases outside the gene matches. Germline loops: CDR1 LGHNA, CDR2 YNFKEQ. CDR3 region: CASSLALGGSGGTDTQYF. For the CDR3, the DNA is TGTGCCAGCAGCCTCGCACTTGGCGGGAGTGGGGGCACAGATACGCAGTATTTT.

The CDR3 is CASSPWDVYNEQFF. Written as DNA, the CDR3 is TGCGCCAGCAGCCCCTGGGACGTATACAATGAGCAGTTCTTC. The genes are TRBV5-1 and TRBJ2-1, with D perhaps matching TRBD1 or TRBD2 (5 bases each). This CDR3 region has 14 residues. Germline CDR1 SGHRS, CDR2 YFSETQ. Trimming stripped 4 bases from V and 4 bases from J, with 12 bases between.

This clonotype has just a few counts. The chain combines TRBV20-1 with TRBJ2-1; D is tentatively TRBD1 or TRBD2 (5 bases each). V lost 0 bases, J lost 0 bases, and 12 bases lay in between. This CDR3 is 16 amino acids long. Germline values: CDR1 DFQATT, CDR2 SNEGSKA (reference sequence). The CDR3 coding sequence is TGCAGTGCTAGAGATTTAGAGGGGCCCTCCTACAATGAGCAGTTCTTC. Translation: CSARDLEGPSYNEQFF.

This rearrangement joins TRBV7-2 to TRBJ2-7; no reliable D call. Germline V gene lookup returns CDR1 SGHTA and CDR2 FQGNSA. The CDR3 extends over 13 amino acids. V was trimmed by 5 bases and J by 2 bases, leaving 10 bases between them. CDR3 loop: CASSPSFAYEQYF. In nucleotides, the CDR3 is TGTGCCAGCAGCCCCTCCTTCGCCTACGAGCAGTACTTC.

The J gene is TRBJ2-3, the V gene TRBV5-6; TRBD1 matches 7 bases. This CDR3 contains 15 residues. The V segment lost 2 bases and the J segment 5 bases; nucleotides outside the gene matches: 8. Germline lookup yields CDR1 SGHDT and CDR2 YYEEEE. The chain's CDR3 is CASSLGQDLEDTQYF. The CDR3 bases are TGTGCCAGCAGCTTAGGACAGGACCTTGAAGATACGCAGTATTTT.

As to this clonotype: The CDR3 ends on some other residue instead of the conserved phenylalanine or tryptophan, so this is likely a read error. The J gene is TRBJ2-7, the V gene TRBV29-1; D is perhaps TRBD1 (5 bases). CDR3 length: 12 amino acids. The germline V and J ends were trimmed by 4 bases and 6 bases, with 13 bases remaining between them. Germline lookup yields CDR1 SQVTM and CDR2 ANQGSEA. The CDR3 bases are TGCAGCGTTGTAGGGGCCCTCGGCGAGCAGTACTTA. This gives the protein CSVVGALGEQYL.

The chain combines TRBV29-1 with TRBJ2-3, with D perhaps TRBD1 (6 bases). Trimming pared 4 bases from V and 1 base from J, leaving 12 bases between. This CDR3 is 14 amino acids long. Germline lookup yields CDR1 SQVTM and CDR2 ANQGSEA. The CDR3 sequence is CSVVWAGGTDTQYF. The CDR3 region has the DNA TGCAGCGTTGTATGGGCAGGGGGCACAGATACGCAGTATTTT.